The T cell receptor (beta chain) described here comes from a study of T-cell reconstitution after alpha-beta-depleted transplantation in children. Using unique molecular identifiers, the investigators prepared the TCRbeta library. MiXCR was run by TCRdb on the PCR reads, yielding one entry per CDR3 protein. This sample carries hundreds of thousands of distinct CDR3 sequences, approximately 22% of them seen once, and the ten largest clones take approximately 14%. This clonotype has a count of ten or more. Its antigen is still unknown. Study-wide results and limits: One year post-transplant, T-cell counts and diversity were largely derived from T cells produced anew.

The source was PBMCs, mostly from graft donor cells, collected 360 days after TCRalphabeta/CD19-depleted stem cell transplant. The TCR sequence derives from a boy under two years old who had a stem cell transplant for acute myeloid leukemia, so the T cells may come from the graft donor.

The CDR3 DNA reads as TGCAGCGTTAGCGGAGTAGCGGGGGGGAACCAAGAGACCCAGTACTTC. Its protein product is CSVSGVAGGNQETQYF. This chain joins TRBV29-1 and TRBJ2-5; 11 bases are shared with TRBD2. Germline values: CDR1 SQVTM, CDR2 ANQGSEA. The V and J ends lost 5 bases and 0 bases, in that order; junction bases with no gene match: 8. The CDR3 has 16 amino acids.